These 5 T cell receptor beta chains were sequenced from one sample in a study of blood T cell repertoires in COVID-19. Assay: immunoSEQ multiplex PCR; the TCRdb copy retains only in-frame clones and omits some. The data hold around 140,000 clones, with 86% observed a single time. Sample: peripheral blood. These receptor sequences come from a woman in her 70s with COVID-19, enrolled during active disease.

The V gene is TRBV11-1, the J gene TRBJ1-1; TRBD1 matches 9 bases. The CDR3 loop spans 14 amino acids. Germline-derived CDR1 and CDR2 are SGHAT and FQDESV (reference sequence). J lost 7 bases, V lost 3 bases, and 6 bases had no gene match. This CDR3 reads CASSFEDRGLEAFF. The CDR3 DNA follows: TGTGCCAGCAGCTTCGAGGACAGGGGACTTGAAGCTTTCTTT.

This clone was counted only a few times. The chain couples TRBV10-3 to TRBJ1-5; D gene ambiguous. Germline V gene data show CDR1 as ENHRY and CDR2 as SYGVKD. Trimming removed 6 bases from V and 2 bases from J, with 8 bases in between. The CDR3 is 13 amino acids. The CDR3 sequence: CAIRSTGNQPQHF. CDR3 DNA: TGTGCCATCAGATCGACTGGCAATCAGCCCCAGCATTTT.

J is TRBJ2-3 and V is TRBV27; the match to TRBD2 covers 13 bases. In germline, CDR1 is MNHEY, CDR2 SMNVEV (reference sequence). CDR3 size: 16 residues. With V trimmed by 3 bases and J by 9 bases, 9 bases remained unmatched. This CDR3 is CASSFSGTSGVGTQYF. CDR3 nucleotide sequence: TGTGCCAGCAGTTTTTCCGGGACTAGCGGGGTTGGGACGCAGTATTTT.

The chain couples TRBV2 to TRBJ1-6; D is possibly TRBD1 (5 bases). V was shortened by 2 bases and J by 7 bases, with 9 bases between the two germline ends. The CDR3 is 14 residues long. Germline loops: CDR1 SNHLY, CDR2 FYNNEI. The CDR3 loop reads CASSEYQGNSPLHF. The CDR3 DNA follows: TGTGCCAGCAGTGAATATCAGGGAAATTCACCCCTCCACTTT.

The chain couples TRBV7-9 to TRBJ1-2, with D possibly matching TRBD1 (6 bases). The CDR3 length is 14 residues. CDR1 is SEHNR and CDR2 is FQNEAQ in the germline V gene (reference sequence). Between the trimmed V and J ends, which lost 2 bases and 6 bases, there was a span of 13 bases. The CDR3 is CASSLSAGDDGYTF. CDR3 bases: TGTGCCAGCAGCTTATCGGCAGGGGATGATGGCTACACCTTC.